Listed here are 18 T cell receptor beta chains from one sample, sequenced in a study of blood T cell repertoires in COVID-19. Clones were read by immunoSEQ multiplex PCR, and TCRdb kept only the in-frame ones, dropping some. Of over 75,000 clones listed, 84% were seen once; the top ten hold about 22%. Sequenced input: peripheral blood. The receptors here all came from a woman in her forties or fifties with acute or convalescent COVID-19.

The chain has TRBV4-2 and TRBJ2-3, with D tentatively TRBD2 (6 bases). Trimming pared 3 bases from V and 4 bases from J, leaving 8 bases between. The CDR3 sequence is 13 residues long. Per the germline V gene, CDR1 is LGHNA and CDR2 is YNFKEQ. The CDR3 region is CASSQLASDTQYF. DNA of the CDR3: TGTGCCAGCAGCCAGCTAGCGTCAGATACGCAGTATTTT.

CDR3 amino acids: CASSLYLTSGNEQFF. The CDR3 region has the DNA TGTGCCAGCAGCTTATACCTGACTAGCGGAAATGAGCAGTTCTTC. V is TRBV5-8 and J is TRBJ2-1, with 9 bases identical to TRBD2. CDR1 and CDR2 from the germline V gene are SGHTS and YDEGEE. CDR3 size: 15 residues. Trimming at V came to 2 bases and at J to 7 bases, leaving 7 bases not matched to a gene.

The chain combines TRBV4-3 with TRBJ2-6, with 14 bases matching TRBD2. The V and J ends lost 4 bases and 2 bases, in that order; junction bases with no gene match: 7. This CDR3 comprises 19 residues. The germline CDR1 and CDR2 sequences are LGHNA and YSLEER. The CDR3 region is CASSRPGTSGGTGANVLTF. DNA for the CDR3: TGCGCCAGCAGCCGCCCCGGGACTAGCGGGGGCACTGGGGCCAACGTCCTGACTTTC.

This chain links TRBV2 with TRBJ1-1; 7 bases agree with TRBD1. The germline gives CDR1 SNHLY, CDR2 FYNNEI. The CDR3 is 14 residues long. Trimming took 5 bases from V and 1 from J; bases not matched to a gene: 4. CDR3 residues: CASSSGQPNTEAFF. CDR3 in DNA: TGTGCCAGCAGTTCGGGACAGCCGAACACTGAAGCTTTCTTT.

The chain links TRBV5-4 to TRBJ1-3; the D is unclear. The germline V and J ends were trimmed by 4 bases and 0 bases, with 17 bases remaining between them. CDR3 length: 17 amino acids. Germline assignment: CDR1 SGHNT and CDR2 YYREEE (reference sequence). CDR3 region: CASSPEGGALSGNTIYF. In DNA form, the CDR3 reads TGTGCCAGCAGCCCCGAGGGTGGAGCCCTCTCTGGAAACACCATATATTTT.

The V call is TRBV6-5, the J call TRBJ2-7; tentatively, D is TRBD2 (7 bases). Per germline, CDR1 MNHEY and CDR2 SVGAGI. The length of the CDR3 is 13 residues. V was shortened by 6 bases and J by 5 bases, with 14 bases between the two germline ends. The CDR3 DNA reads as TGTGCCAGCAGGGGGTCGGGGGGCCACGAGCAGTACTTC. Protein: CASRGSGGHEQYF.

The V gene is TRBV7-9, the J gene TRBJ2-7; D remains ambiguous. Germline values: CDR1 SEHNR, CDR2 FQNEAQ (reference sequence). This CDR3 spans 11 amino acids. V lost 7 bases to trimming and J lost 1 base, with 5 bases between them. The CDR3 bases are TGTGCCAGCACCCAATCCTACGAGCAGTACTTC. As protein: CASTQSYEQYF.

The J gene is TRBJ1-1, the V gene TRBV12-3 or TRBV12-4; D unresolved. CDR3 length equals 13 residues. Trimming took 5 bases from V and 1 from J, leaving 8 bases between them. This CDR3 is CASSQRQNTEAFF. CDR3 bases: TGTGCCAGCAGTCAGAGACAGAACACTGAAGCTTTCTTT.

This clone was observed once. V is TRBV28 and J is TRBJ1-2; 8 bases align to TRBD1. Trimming removed 5 bases from V and 8 bases from J; junction bases left unmatched: 7. The CDR3 is 13 residues long. Germline CDR1 is MDHEN and CDR2 is SYDVKM. CDR3 bases: TGTGCCAGCAGTACCAGGGGGCAGGGCGGCTACACCTTC. Amino acid sequence: CASSTRGQGGYTF.

V usage is TRBV5-1 and J usage is TRBJ2-1, with 9 nucleotides matching TRBD2. After removal of 6 bases from V and 5 bases from J, the junction contained 6 bases not matched to a gene. This CDR3 spans 14 amino acids. Germline CDR1 reads SGHRS; CDR2 reads YFSETQ. CDR3 in DNA: TGCGCCAGCAAATTAGCGGGGGTGAACAATGAGCAGTTCTTC. Encoded protein: CASKLAGVNNEQFF.

The rearrangement uses TRBV7-2 and TRBJ1-2; 7 bases are shared with TRBD1. The CDR3 has 15 amino acids. V was pared by 4 bases and J by 3 bases, with 8 bases of the junction left unmatched. In germline, CDR1 is SGHTA, CDR2 FQGNSA. Here the CDR3 DNA reads TGTGCCAGCAGCTCACCCCGAGGACAGGACTATGGCTACACCTTC. Translating it yields CASSSPRGQDYGYTF.

The chain carries TRBV5-1 and TRBJ2-7; 10 nucleotides agree with TRBD1. V was pared by 7 bases and J by 3 bases, with 10 bases of the junction left unmatched. The CDR3 is 15 amino acids. Germline V gene lookup returns CDR1 SGHRS and CDR2 YFSETQ. This CDR3 is CASGAGTGVGYEQYF. In DNA, the CDR3 is TGCGCCAGCGGGGCCGGGACAGGGGTCGGCTACGAGCAGTACTTC.

The chain employs TRBV19 and TRBJ2-3; the D gene is possibly TRBD2 (5 bases). The CDR3 totals 21 residues. Looked up from germline, CDR1 is LNHDA and CDR2 is SQIVND (reference sequence). V gave up 3 bases and J gave up 3 bases, with 31 bases separating them. As DNA, the CDR3 is TGTGCCAGTAGTATGGACTTGAACGGCGCTGGTGAGGGAATGGGGACAGATACGCAGTATTTT. It yields the protein CASSMDLNGAGEGMGTDTQYF.

The V gene is TRBV5-1, the J gene TRBJ2-5, with 8 bases fitting TRBD1. The CDR3 extends over 15 amino acids. The germline CDR1 and CDR2 sequences are SGHRS and YFSETQ. J lost 5 bases, V lost 3 bases, and 9 bases had no gene match. CDR3 in amino acids: CASSSLQGAGETQYF. For the CDR3, the DNA is TGCGCCAGCAGCTCACTGCAGGGGGCAGGGGAGACCCAGTACTTC.

V and J are TRBV19 and TRBJ1-2; 7 bases align to TRBD1. Germline V gene data show CDR1 as LNHDA and CDR2 as SQIVND (reference sequence). The CDR3 has 14 amino acids. Trimming removed 9 bases from V and 4 bases from J; junction bases left unmatched: 11. The CDR3 loop is CASDTPGQTYGYTF. The CDR3 nucleotides are TGTGCCAGCGACACGCCGGGACAGACCTATGGCTACACCTTC.

This clone was recorded only once. The chain joins TRBV10-3 to TRBJ2-3; 9 bases match TRBD2. This CDR3 spans 13 amino acids. Trimming removed 8 bases from V and 5 bases from J; junction bases left unmatched: 5. The V gene's germline CDR1 is ENHRY and CDR2 SYGVKD. CDR3 sequence reads: CAIGPSGEDTQYF. Here the CDR3 DNA reads TGTGCCATCGGTCCTAGCGGGGAAGATACGCAGTATTTT.

The rearrangement uses TRBV6-5 and TRBJ2-7; D is ambiguous. CDR1 is MNHEY and CDR2 is SVGAGI in the germline V gene. V dropped 6 bases and J dropped 2 bases, with 5 bases sitting between them. CDR3 size: 11 residues. The CDR3 DNA follows: TGTGCCAGCAGAAGCCCCTACGAGCAGTACTTC. It encodes CASRSPYEQYF.

The CDR3: CASSLAGQGDQPQHF. DNA of the CDR3: TGCGCCAGCAGCTTAGCCGGACAGGGAGATCAGCCCCAGCATTTT. The chain carries TRBV5-1 and TRBJ1-5; 8 bases agree with TRBD1. CDR1 is SGHRS, CDR2 YFSETQ, per germline. The CDR3 spans 15 residues. V was clipped by 2 bases and J by 5 bases; unmatched bases: 6.